A single sample gave rise to the 31 T cell receptor beta chains below, sequenced in a study of shared clonotypes between healthy human individuals. Assay: immunoSEQ multiplex PCR; the TCRdb copy retains only in-frame clones and omits some. This table holds 2 million to 2.5 million clones, about 94% found once. Sample: naive CD4+ T cells sorted from blood. The subset denotes: CD45RA+ positively selected. The receptors shown here come from a man between 18 and 29 years old in good health.

This CDR3 is CASSQVLTPSGANVLTF. The DNA of the CDR3 is TGCGCCAGCAGCCAAGTGTTGACTCCCTCTGGGGCCAACGTCCTGACTTTC. V usage is TRBV4-1 and J usage is TRBJ2-6; D uncertain. V was shortened by 1 base and J by 0 bases, with 10 bases between the two germline ends. In germline, CDR1 is MGHRA, CDR2 YSYEKL. The CDR3 extends over 17 amino acids.

Details on this clone: Other nucleotide sequences from this sample produce the same CDR3. The J gene is TRBJ1-5, the V gene TRBV10-3; D might be TRBD1 (6 bases). The V gene lost 8 bases and the J gene lost 0 bases, with 11 bases spanning the gap. CDR1 ENHRY and CDR2 SYGVKD come from the germline V gene. CDR3 length: 14 residues. Here the CDR3 reads CAISAGDSNQPQHF. Written as DNA, the CDR3 is TGTGCCATCTCCGCAGGGGATAGCAATCAGCCCCAGCATTTT.

The chain carries TRBV12-5 and TRBJ2-7; TRBD2 matches 8 bases. V shed 7 bases and J 4 bases; nucleotides not matched to a gene: 9. The CDR3 length is 14 residues. The germline CDR1 and CDR2 sequences are LGHNT and FRNRAP. CDR3 DNA: TGTGCTAGTGTCCCACGGGAGGGAATTTACGAGCAGTACTTC. This gives the protein CASVPREGIYEQYF. Full variable domain (missing parts from reference TRBV12-5 and TRBJ2-7): DARVTQTPRHKVTEMGQEVTMRCQPILGHNTVFWYRQTMMQGLELLAYFRNRAPLDDSGMPKDRFSAEMPDATLATLKIQPSEPRDSAVYFCASVPREGIYEQYFGPGTRLTVT.

The chain recombines TRBV19 with TRBJ1-1; TRBD1 agrees at 7 bases. Germline V gene data show CDR1 as LNHDA and CDR2 as SQIVND (reference sequence). The CDR3 has 10 amino acids. J was trimmed by 9 bases and V by 8 bases; bases with no gene match: 3. CDR3 amino acids: CASRQGQAFF. As DNA, the CDR3 is TGTGCCAGTCGACAGGGACAAGCTTTCTTT.

The chain links TRBV7-9 to TRBJ2-2, with D perhaps matching TRBD1 or TRBD2 (5 bases each). Germline V lookup: CDR1 SEHNR, CDR2 FQNEAQ (reference sequence). The length of the CDR3 is 18 residues. V was pared by 1 base and J by 0 bases, with 15 bases between. CDR3 in DNA: TGTGCCAGCAGCTTAGTAGCGTTTGGCAGGGCGAACACCGGGGAGCTGTTTTTT. Translating gives CASSLVAFGRANTGELFF. The full variable domain, with the rest looked up from reference TRBV7-9 and TRBJ2-2, is DTGVSQNPRHKITKRGQNVTFRCDPISEHNRLYWYRQTLGQGPEFLTYFQNEAQLEKSRLLSDRFSAERPKGSFSTLEIQRTEQGDSAMYLCASSLVAFGRANTGELFFGEGSRLTVL.

V is TRBV6-5 and J is TRBJ2-5, with TRBD1 matching 9 bases. Germline V gene data show CDR1 as MNHEY and CDR2 as SVGAGI. Trimming cost V 5 bases and J 2 bases; bases outside gene matches: 3. This CDR3 has 14 residues. The CDR3 loop is CASSPTGGQETQYF. The DNA of the CDR3 is TGTGCCAGCAGTCCGACAGGGGGGCAAGAGACCCAGTACTTC.

The chain joins TRBV19 to TRBJ1-2; possibly TRBD1 for D (5 bases). The germline V and J ends were trimmed by 8 bases and 1 base, with 14 bases remaining between them. Germline CDR1 is LNHDA and CDR2 is SQIVND (reference sequence). This CDR3 comprises 14 residues. The CDR3 protein is CASSGPINNYGYTF. DNA for the CDR3: TGTGCCAGTTCGGGGCCTATTAATAACTATGGCTACACCTTC.

The chain combines TRBV6-5 with TRBJ1-3; D gene unclear. The V end was cut by 4 bases, the J end by 2 bases, with 6 bases between. The CDR3 is 13 residues long. The germline CDR1 and CDR2 sequences are MNHEY and SVGAGI. The CDR3, as DNA: TGTGCCAGCAGTTCCTCAGCTGGAAACACCATATATTTT. It is translated as CASSSSAGNTIYF.

CDR3 bases: TGTGCCAGCAGTGAAGCGGGACAGGCCGCCGGGGAGCTGTTTTTT. Translated, it gives CASSEAGQAAGELFF. This sequence joins TRBV6-1 and TRBJ2-2; TRBD1 aligns across 8 bases. This CDR3 is 15 amino acids long. V shed 0 bases and J 6 bases; nucleotides not matched to a gene: 3. The V gene's germline CDR1 is MNHNS and CDR2 SASEGT.

This chain links TRBV5-4 with TRBJ1-1, with D tentatively TRBD1 (6 bases). This CDR3 spans 15 amino acids. Germline V lookup: CDR1 SGHNT, CDR2 YYREEE (reference sequence). V gave up 1 base and J gave up 0 bases, with 10 bases separating them. DNA for the CDR3: TGTGCCAGCAGCTTGAACAGGGCAATGAACACTGAAGCTTTCTTT. Amino acid sequence: CASSLNRAMNTEAFF.

The V gene is TRBV10-3, the J gene TRBJ1-6, with TRBD1 matching over 7 bases. The CDR3 length is 15 residues. Losses at the gene ends were 1 base for V and 11 bases for J; bases not matched to a gene: 8. Germline values: CDR1 ENHRY, CDR2 SYGVKD. Here the CDR3 reads CAISELTGTRAPLHF. The DNA for the CDR3 is TGTGCCATCAGTGAGTTGACAGGGACGAGGGCACCCCTCCACTTT.

This chain links TRBV19 with TRBJ2-6; D gene unclear. The ends were cut back, 5 bases at V and 0 bases at J, with 2 bases in the middle. This CDR3 spans 13 amino acids. In germline, CDR1 is LNHDA, CDR2 SQIVND (reference sequence). Here the CDR3 reads CASSSSGANVLTF. The CDR3 DNA follows: TGTGCCAGTAGTTCCTCTGGGGCCAACGTCCTGACTTTC.

The chain links TRBV18 to TRBJ2-7; either TRBD1 or TRBD2 may supply D (5 bases each). The CDR3 totals 12 residues. V gave up 6 bases and J gave up 7 bases, with 13 bases separating them. From germline, CDR1 is KGHSH and CDR2 LQKENI. In nucleotides, the CDR3 is TGTGCCAGCTCTTACGGGGACCGGGAGCAGTACTTC. Translating it yields CASSYGDREQYF.

This sequence joins TRBV10-3 and TRBJ2-7; D not resolved. V dropped 0 bases and J dropped 4 bases, with 4 bases sitting between them. Germline lookup yields CDR1 ENHRY and CDR2 SYGVKD. This CDR3 is 12 amino acids long. CDR3 DNA sequence: TGTGCCATCAGTGAGTCCAAGTACGAGCAGTACTTC. Protein product: CAISESKYEQYF.

V gene TRBV9 combines with J gene TRBJ2-7; TRBD2 matches at 7 bases. CDR3 length equals 13 residues. Germline CDR1 is SGDLS and CDR2 is YYNGEE. Unmatched junction bases numbered 5, after V lost 3 bases and J lost 5 bases. CDR3 nucleotide sequence: TGTGCCAGCAGCGCCGGGAGGAGGAACGAGCAGTACTTC. As protein: CASSAGRRNEQYF.

The chain carries TRBV5-6 and TRBJ2-5; D may be TRBD2 (6 bases). Trimming removed 2 bases at V and 2 bases at J, with 10 bases between. The CDR3 is 14 amino acids. The germline CDR1 and CDR2 sequences are SGHDT and YYEEEE. CDR3 nucleotides: TGTGCCAGCAGCTTATATAGCGGACAAGAGACCCAGTACTTC. This encodes CASSLYSGQETQYF. The full variable domain, with the rest looked up from reference TRBV5-6 and TRBJ2-5, is DAGVTQSPTHLIKTRGQQVTLRCSPKSGHDTVSWYQQALGQGPQFIFQYYEEEERQRGNFPDRFSGHQFPNYSSELNVNALLLGDSALYLCASSLYSGQETQYFGPGTRLLVL.

The gene calls are TRBV7-2 and TRBJ2-3, with 9 bases matching TRBD2. The trim removed 1 base at V and 4 bases at J, leaving 9 bases unmatched. Germline V gene lookup returns CDR1 SGHTA and CDR2 FQGNSA. The CDR3 sequence is 17 residues long. The CDR3 DNA reads TGTGCCAGCAGCTTAGTTGTTAGCGGGAGTGGGGCAGATACGCAGTATTTT. This gives the protein CASSLVVSGSGADTQYF.

The chain is built from TRBV5-1 and TRBJ1-6; tentatively, D is TRBD1 (6 bases). The CDR3 is 15 amino acids. Germline CDR1 is SGHRS and CDR2 is YFSETQ. V dropped 2 bases and J dropped 9 bases, with 15 bases sitting between them. CDR3 protein: CASSLGFQGPSPLHF. The CDR3 DNA sequence: TGCGCCAGCAGCTTAGGGTTTCAGGGGCCTTCACCCCTCCACTTT.

The CDR3 DNA sequence: TGTGCCAGCAGCTTAGGGGGGATTAGCTCCTATAATTCACCCCTCCACTTT. It specifies CASSLGGISSYNSPLHF. The chain uses TRBV7-2 and TRBJ1-6, with D maybe TRBD1 (5 bases). The CDR3 is 17 residues long. The germline V gene has CDR1 SGHTA and CDR2 FQGNSA. The V end lost 1 base, the J end lost 0 bases, and 10 bases lay between the germline ends.

CDR3 in DNA: TGTGCCATCGGACAGGGGGCGTCTGAAAAACTGTTTTTT. Its protein product is CAIGQGASEKLFF. V gene TRBV10-3 combines with J gene TRBJ1-4, with 11 bases aligning to TRBD1. CDR3 length: 13 residues. The germline gives CDR1 ENHRY, CDR2 SYGVKD. Losses at the gene ends were 8 bases for V and 7 bases for J; bases not matched to a gene: 3.

The chain recombines TRBV2 with TRBJ2-6; the match to TRBD1 covers 7 bases. Germline values: CDR1 SNHLY, CDR2 FYNNEI. The junction had 5 bases not matched to a gene; V was cut back by 6 bases and J by 0 bases. The CDR3 is 16 residues long. CDR3 nucleotide sequence: TGTGCCAGCAGGGGACAGCTATTCTCTGGGGCCAACGTCCTGACTTTC. Translating gives CASRGQLFSGANVLTF.

The chain couples TRBV9 to TRBJ1-2; TRBD1 is a possible D gene (6 bases). CDR1 and CDR2 from the germline V gene are SGDLS and YYNGEE. The CDR3 runs 16 residues. V shed 4 bases and J shed 1 base, with 17 bases lying between them. The CDR3 nucleotides are TGTGCCAGCAGCCCCGGAGGGGGGTTTAGTAACTATGGCTACACCTTC. Translation: CASSPGGGFSNYGYTF.

The chain joins TRBV10-2 to TRBJ2-2, with D uncertain. The germline V gene has CDR1 WSHSY and CDR2 SAAADI. The CDR3 runs to 14 residues. V lost 4 bases and J 9 bases, leaving 15 bases between the germline ends. Here the CDR3 DNA reads TGCGCCAGCAGTGGTGTCCGCGACAACAGGGAGCTGTTTTTT. Protein sequence: CASSGVRDNRELFF.

The chain has TRBV2 and TRBJ1-2; TRBD1 matches 7 bases. The ends lost 6 bases at V and 13 bases at J; junction bases unmatched: 8. The length of the CDR3 is 11 residues. CDR1 is SNHLY, CDR2 FYNNEI, per germline. The chain's CDR3 is CASSPKTGSTF. The CDR3 DNA sequence: TGTGCCAGCAGCCCGAAGACAGGGAGCACCTTC. Full variable domain (outside the CDR3, taken from reference TRBV2 and TRBJ1-2): EPEVTQTPSHQVTQMGQEVILRCVPISNHLYFYWYRQILGQKVEFLVSFYNNEISEKSEIFDDQFSVERPDGSNFTLKIRSTKLEDSAMYFCASSPKTGSTFGSGTRLTVV.

Note on this clone: In the same sample, other DNA sequences code for this CDR3. The chain combines TRBV30 with TRBJ1-4; 9 bases align to TRBD1. The CDR3 has 13 amino acids. Germline values: CDR1 GTSNPN, CDR2 SVGIG (reference sequence). The V gene end was trimmed by 1 base and the J gene end by 8 bases; junction bases not matched to a gene: 2. CDR3 sequence (DNA): TGTGCCTGGAGTGGACAGGGGGGGGAAAAACTGTTTTTT. This codes for CAWSGQGGEKLFF.

With regard to this clone: This specimen includes other DNA sequences encoding the same CDR3. The J gene is TRBJ2-1, the V gene TRBV7-9; tentatively, D is TRBD2 (5 bases). This CDR3 comprises 12 residues. Germline V lookup: CDR1 SEHNR, CDR2 FQNEAQ (reference sequence). Trimming removed 5 bases from V and 4 bases from J, with 6 bases in between. The CDR3 is CASSPGYNEQFF. The CDR3 DNA is TGTGCCAGCAGCCCGGGGTACAATGAGCAGTTCTTC.

As to this clone: The sample carries other DNA sequences with the same CDR3. The rearrangement joins TRBV18 to TRBJ2-5; D not certain. The germline V gene encodes CDR1 KGHSH and CDR2 LQKENI. Deletions cut 0 bases from V and 2 bases from J, with 7 bases between. The CDR3 spans 14 residues. CDR3 in DNA: TGTGCCAGCTCACCACCCGCCCAGCAAGAGACCCAGTACTTC. Translating gives CASSPPAQQETQYF. The full variable domain, with the rest looked up from reference TRBV18 and TRBJ2-5, is NAGVMQNPRHLVRRRGQEARLRCSPMKGHSHVYWYRQLPEEGLKFMVYLQKENIIDESGMPKERFSAEFPKEGPSILRIQQVVRGDSAAYFCASSPPAQQETQYFGPGTRLLVL.

The genes are TRBV5-5 and TRBJ1-6; 8 nucleotides agree with TRBD1. V trimming: 3 bases; J trimming: 0 bases; junction bases outside the gene matches: 8. The CDR3 covers 18 residues. Germline lookup yields CDR1 SGHKS and CDR2 YYEKEE (reference sequence). CDR3 sequence: CASSWGQVEGSYNSPLHF. Written as DNA, the CDR3 is TGTGCCAGCAGCTGGGGACAGGTAGAGGGCTCCTATAATTCACCCCTCCACTTT.

The chain combines TRBV7-8 with TRBJ2-3, with D perhaps matching TRBD2 (5 bases). This CDR3 is built from 15 residues. Germline V gives CDR1 SGHVS, CDR2 FQNEAQ. V was shortened by 4 bases and J by 6 bases, with 17 bases between the two germline ends. The CDR3 nucleotides read TGTGCCAGCAGCTCCCGGGATTCCCTCCCCGATACGCAGTATTTT. Its translation is CASSSRDSLPDTQYF.

The chain links TRBV6-5 to TRBJ1-3; no clear D. Germline CDR1 MNHEY, CDR2 SVGAGI. Trimming removed 8 bases at V and 4 bases at J, with 9 bases between. The CDR3 totals 12 residues. This chain's CDR3 is CASGLPGNTIYF. The CDR3 region has the DNA TGTGCCAGCGGGTTGCCCGGAAACACCATATATTTT.

The chain combines TRBV5-1 with TRBJ2-1; TRBD2 agrees at 10 bases. With 4 bases clipped from V and 4 bases from J, the junction kept 5 bases outside the gene matches. CDR3 length: 15 residues. The germline V gene has CDR1 SGHRS and CDR2 YFSETQ. This CDR3 is CASSKLAGRYNEQFF. In DNA, the CDR3 is TGCGCCAGCAGCAAACTAGCGGGGAGATACAATGAGCAGTTCTTC.